This T cell receptor (beta chain) was sequenced in a study of regulatory T cells in long-lasting Graves disease. This clonotype has ten or more counts. Time point given: newly diagnosed GD, antithyroid drugs for less than 3 months. Extracted PBMC RNA gave rise to the TCR library. Construction of the TCR beta libraries employed iRepertoire HTBI primers in conjunction with Arm-PCR of CDR3 regions. Original methodology: Samples jointly harbored 62 TRBV and about 15 TRBJ segments. Using its own MiXCR run on the multiplex PCR reads, TCRdb lists one record per CDR3 protein. TCRdb assigned the V and J calls; the authors' analysis was not used. The table lists 360,000 or so distinct CDR3 sequences, around 15% of them singletons. J lost 5 bases, V lost 6 bases, and 10 bases had no gene match. CDR3 length equals 14 residues. CDR1 is SNHLY, CDR2 FYNNEI, per germline. The sample also formed part of further work on T cells in Graves' hyperthyroidism and ophthalmopathy. That paper adds: In blood, most of the thyroid clonotypes expanded above 0.001 were also present.

The TCR was taken from a man between 40 and 49 years old with Graves disease. Sequenced material: peripheral blood mononuclear cells (PBMCs), taken at new diagnosis, from a patient treated with antithyroid drugs. The gene calls are TRBV2 and TRBJ2-7; 7 nucleotides line up with TRBD2. The CDR3 nucleotides are TGTGCCAGCAGCCCTGAGACTAGCCCGGACGAGCAGTACTTC. As protein: CASSPETSPDEQYF.